The 21 T cell receptor beta chains reported below all come from one sample, sequenced in a study of tumor-infiltrating lymphocytes in primary liver carcinoma. Synthesis of TCR beta cDNA was carried out from approximately 470 ng total RNA with a constant-region primer. A slightly modified ARM-PCR protocol with three nested multiplex PCR rounds produced these TCR beta libraries. Primers for the first two PCR rounds were TRBV1-TRBV30 forward primers and a C-beta reverse primer (approximately 10 cycles per round). TCRdb recomputed calls from the multiplex PCR reads with MiXCR, one row per CDR3 protein. In the table there are about 35,000 distinct CDR3 sequences, less than 85% of which are singletons. Co-extraction of RNA and DNA was performed on about 19-33 mg of unsorted bulk tissue. Material for sequencing was liver tumor tissue from sampling region 4. The sample's subset: tumor region T4, right-lateral pole. These TCRs come from a man aged 35-49 years with primary liver carcinoma and hepatitis B virus infection.

Details on this clonotype: A single base separates this from a much larger clone, so it may be a read error. The V call is TRBV18, the J call TRBJ2-7; 14 bases align to TRBD2. There are 15 residues in the CDR3. The V gene's germline CDR1 is KGHSH and CDR2 LQKENI. CDR3: CVSSIGTSGSGEQYF. CDR3 nucleotide sequence: TGTGTCAGCTCAATCGGGACTAGCGGGAGTGGCGAGCAGTACTTC.

With respect to this clonotype: Its ends do not fully match the called genes, so a read error is possible. The gene calls are TRBV12-3 or TRBV12-4 and TRBJ2-3; D not resolved. This CDR3 has 14 residues. CDR3 sequence: CASGLLAPRDTQYF. DNA of the CDR3: TGTGCCAGCGGTTTATTGGCGCCTAGAGATACGCAGTATTTT.

For this clonotype: Germline is not matched at one junction end, which may reflect a read error. The rearrangement links TRBV6-6 to TRBJ2-2; the D call may be TRBD1 or TRBD2 (5 bases each). The CDR3 is made up of 15 amino acids. CDR1 and CDR2 from the germline V gene are MNHNY and SVGAGI (reference sequence). The chain's CDR3 is CASITGGANTGDLFF. The CDR3 bases are TGTGCCAGCATTACAGGTGGGGCGAACACCGGGGACCTGTTTTTT.

Comment on this clonotype: The germline gene is not matched at one end of the junction; a read error may be the cause. The rearrangement joins TRBV14 to TRBJ2-5, with D perhaps being TRBD1 or TRBD2 (5 bases each). CDR1 SGHDN and CDR2 FVKESK come from the germline V gene. This CDR3 is built from 17 residues. For the CDR3, the DNA is TGTGCCAGGAGCCTAGCCCGGAGAGGGGACCAGCAAGATATCCAGTACTTC. It translates to CARSLARRGDQQDIQYF.

This clonotype was picked up many times. At one end the junction does not follow the germline gene, possibly because of a read error. The chain carries TRBV7-9 and TRBJ1-4, with 7 bases fitting TRBD1. This CDR3 contains 15 residues. CDR1 is SEHNR and CDR2 is FQNEAQ in the germline V gene (reference sequence). The CDR3 reads CAGSATGAPPEKLFF. The CDR3 coding sequence is TGTGCCGGCAGCGCCACAGGGGCCCCTCCAGAAAAACTGTTTTTT.

On this clonotype itself: In this CDR3 the conserved last residue, phenylalanine or tryptophan, is missing, so a read error is likely. V and J are TRBV28 and TRBJ1-5, with D perhaps TRBD1 (6 bases). V was pared by 11 bases and J by 2 bases, with 16 bases between. The germline CDR1 and CDR2 sequences are MDHEN and SYDVKM. The CDR3 has 14 amino acids. CDR3 region: CAGTPGDGNQPQHC. The DNA of the CDR3 is TGTGCCGGCACCCCAGGGGACGGCAATCAGCCCCAGCATTGT.

The chain has TRBV11-3 and TRBJ2-1; D is unresolved. The CDR3 totals 11 residues. In germline, CDR1 is SGHNT, CDR2 YENEEA. V shed 8 bases and J shed 6 bases, with 8 bases lying between them. The CDR3 loop is CASLNANEQFF. CDR3 in DNA: TGTGCCAGCTTAAATGCCAATGAGCAGTTCTTC.

Points on this clonotype: Here the CDR3 omits its conserved ending phenylalanine or tryptophan, so a read error is the likely source. This chain connects TRBV11-3 to TRBJ2-3; D unresolved. The CDR3 runs 13 residues. V was shortened by 3 bases and J by 0 bases, with 4 bases between the two germline ends. Germline CDR1 and CDR2: SGHNT and YENEEA. CDR3 nucleotides: TGTGCCAGCAGCTTGGTGAGCACAGATACGCAGTATTCT. This encodes CASSLVSTDTQYS.

This clonotype was counted many times. The chain uses TRBV18 and TRBJ1-1; a weak D match, TRBD1 (6 bases). There are 16 residues in the CDR3. Germline-derived CDR1 and CDR2 are KGHSH and LQKENI. V lost 3 bases and J lost 1, with 15 bases in between. CDR3 sequence: CASSPLPLGANTEAFF. CDR3 nucleotide sequence: TGTGCCAGCTCACCCCTACCCCTGGGGGCGAACACTGAAGCTTTCTTT.

V usage is TRBV29-1 and J usage is TRBJ1-2, with D perhaps TRBD1 (6 bases). The length of the CDR3 is 14 residues. The germline V gene encodes CDR1 SQVTM and CDR2 ANQGSEA. CDR3 residues: CRVKFGQSVYGYTF. Here the CDR3 DNA reads TGCAGAGTCAAGTTTGGACAGTCAGTCTATGGCTACACCTTC.

In its sample, this clonotype ranks as medium-sized. The chain couples TRBV4-2 to TRBJ2-1, with 10 bases aligning to TRBD2. Germline CDR1 and CDR2: LGHNA and YNFKEQ. Losses at the gene ends were 1 base for V and 6 bases for J; bases not matched to a gene: 3. This CDR3 is 15 amino acids long. The CDR3: CASSQVSGRANEQFF. The CDR3 DNA reads TGTGCCAGCAGCCAAGTGAGCGGGAGGGCCAATGAGCAGTTCTTC.

Of note for this clonotype: Sequence at one end of the junction differs from germline and may be a read error. The chain employs TRBV5-1 and TRBJ2-1; D remains ambiguous. The CDR3 contains 13 residues. The germline CDR1 and CDR2 sequences are SGHRS and YFSETQ. The CDR3 sequence: CASSSAQDNEEFF. CDR3 DNA sequence: TGCGCCAGCAGCTCAGCCCAAGACAATGAGGAGTTCTTC.

Relative to its sample, this clonotype is medium-sized (0.01 to 0.1%). The CDR3 DNA sequence: TGTGCCAGCAGTTGGGGGGATACGCAGTATTTT. Its protein product is CASSWGDTQYF. This chain uses TRBV12-3 or TRBV12-4 with TRBJ2-3, with D tentatively TRBD1 or TRBD2 (5 bases each). V gave up 4 bases and J gave up 6 bases, with 5 bases separating them. This CDR3 has 11 amino acids.

With regard to this clonotype: One junction end disagrees with the germline gene, perhaps due to a read error. CDR3 protein: CTSNFDRGVTEAFF. The CDR3 nucleotides read TGTACCAGCAATTTCGACAGGGGAGTAACTGAAGCTTTCTTT. The chain combines TRBV28 with TRBJ1-1; 8 nucleotides line up with TRBD1. This CDR3 is 14 amino acids long. The V gene's germline CDR1 is MDHEN and CDR2 SYDVKM.

This clonotype has a handful of counts. A read error is possible here, since a much larger clone lies one base away. V is TRBV28 and J is TRBJ2-1, with 9 bases that match TRBD1. The CDR3 sequence is 15 residues long. CDR1 is MDHEN, CDR2 SYDVKM, per germline. V lost 5 bases, J lost 7 bases, and 9 bases stayed unmatched. CDR3 sequence: CASSETGTGTNEQFF. As DNA, the CDR3 is TGTGCCAGCAGTGAGACTGGGACAGGGACGAATGAGCAGTTCTTC.

With regard to this clonotype: Just one base apart from a much larger clone, this may be a read error. The V and J genes are TRBV9 and TRBJ2-5; D is possibly TRBD1 or TRBD2 (5 bases each). Trimming removed 2 bases at V and 5 bases at J, with 13 bases between. The CDR3 sequence is 14 residues long. Germline V gene sequence: CDR1 SGDLS, CDR2 YYNGEE. The CDR3 reads CASSVGTNPETQYF. CDR3 nucleotide sequence: TGTGCCAGCAGCGTGGGGACGAACCCCGAGACCCAGTACTTC.

Of note for this clonotype: This CDR3 is missing its conserved last phenylalanine or tryptophan, likely due to a read error. The rearrangement links TRBV11-3 to TRBJ1-5; D is uncertain. CDR1 SGHNT and CDR2 YENEEA come from the germline V gene. This CDR3 spans 14 amino acids. Between the trimmed V and J ends, which lost 6 bases and 0 bases, there was a span of 9 bases. The CDR3 DNA is TGTGCCAGCAGTGATAACTATAGCAATCAGCCCCAGCATCTT. Its translation is CASSDNYSNQPQHL.

A remark on this clonotype: The junction departs from the called germline gene at one end, perhaps through a read error. V usage is TRBV7-9 and J usage is TRBJ1-1; 9 bases map to TRBD1. CDR1 and CDR2 from the germline V gene are SEHNR and FQNEAQ (reference sequence). The length of the CDR3 is 13 residues. CDR3 nucleotides: TGTGTCAGCAGCTCGGGACAGGGTACTAAAGCTTTCTTT. Amino acids: CVSSSGQGTKAFF. The full variable domain, rest sourced from reference TRBV7-9 and TRBJ1-1, is DTGVSQNPRHKITKRGQNVTFRCDPISEHNRLYWYRQTLGQGPEFLTYFQNEAQLEKSRLLSDRFSAERPKGSFSTLEIQRTEQGDSAMYLCVSSSGQGTKAFFGQGTRLTVV.

A note on this clonotype: A junction boundary mismatches the germline segment, possibly from a read error. The chain recombines TRBV7-9 with TRBJ1-4; 7 bases line up with TRBD1. The CDR3 has 14 amino acids. Germline CDR1 reads SEHNR; CDR2 reads FQNEAQ (reference sequence). The CDR3 region is CASTSGTAGEKLFF. The CDR3 bases are TGTGCCAGCACCTCCGGGACAGCGGGTGAAAAATTGTTTTTC. The full variable domain, its missing parts supplied by reference TRBV7-9 and TRBJ1-4, is DTGVSQNPRHKITKRGQNVTFRCDPISEHNRLYWYRQTLGQGPEFLTYFQNEAQLEKSRLLSDRFSAERPKGSFSTLEIQRTEQGDSAMYLCASTSGTAGEKLFFGSGTQLSVL.

About this clonotype itself: Relative to the germline gene, one junction end is altered; a read error may explain this. The gene calls are TRBV14 and TRBJ1-1, with D possibly being TRBD1 (6 bases). The CDR3 has 13 residues. From germline, CDR1 is SGHDN and CDR2 FVKESK. CDR3 amino acids: CASNQEQGIEAFF. Written as DNA, the CDR3 is TGTGCCAGCAACCAAGAACAGGGCATAGAAGCTTTCTTT.

V and J are TRBV6-1 and TRBJ2-2; no reliable D call. The CDR3 is 13 amino acids. Germline CDR1 and CDR2: MNHNS and SASEGT. The CDR3 region is CVNSEADTGELFF. The DNA of the CDR3 is TGTGTCAACAGTGAAGCTGACACCGGGGAGCTGTTTTTT.